This TCR beta chain was identified during a study of blood T cell repertoires in COVID-19. Germline V gives CDR1 LGHNA, CDR2 YSLEER. CDR3 length: 15 residues. V lost 0 bases and J 2 bases, leaving 9 bases between the germline ends. Source study methods: Amplification of reference gene primers provided the estimated nucleated cell counts. The method was immunoSEQ multiplex PCR; TCRdb's version includes in-frame clones alone and lacks a portion of them. That table furnishes V, J and clone size, whereas the DNA furnished D and trimming. Among about 64,000 clones listed, roughly 91% were seen once. The TCR originated in a human donor in a cohort sampled during active COVID-19. The chain is built from TRBV4-3 and TRBJ2-3; tentative D call: TRBD2 (6 bases). Material for sequencing was peripheral blood. For the CDR3, the DNA is TGCGCCAGCAGCCAAGATCTAGCGTTCACAGATACGCAGTATTTT. Its translation is CASSQDLAFTDTQYF.